These 12 T cell receptor beta chains were all obtained from the same sample, sequenced in a study of naive and memory T cell subsets. Documented treatment: skin biopsy from PPD injection site in Mantoux-positive individual. A UMI-containing oligonucleotide was joined by 3' ligation to the TCR cDNA template. Amplification of ligated cDNA took four PCR rounds with SP2 and nested alpha and beta constant primers. TCRdb processed the UMI-ligation and nested PCR reads anew with MiXCR; each CDR3 protein has one entry. The sample lists more than 30,000 distinct CDR3 sequences, less than 8.5% occurring once. The input for sequencing was skin, taken from a tuberculin skin test site. The receptor set was obtained from an adult in good health.

This clonotype was detected many times. The chain carries TRBV29-1 and TRBJ2-1; no reliable D call. Germline CDR1 reads SQVTM; CDR2 reads ANQGSEA. The CDR3 covers 14 residues. Trimming shortened V by 8 bases and J by 7 bases, and 21 bases separated the two germline ends. This CDR3 reads CSHIQLSSRNEQFF. The CDR3 nucleotides read TGCAGCCATATCCAGTTATCCTCTAGGAATGAGCAGTTCTTC.

The rearrangement joins TRBV12-5 to TRBJ2-4, with D possibly TRBD2 on 6 matching bases. The CDR3 is 19 amino acids. The germline gives CDR1 LGHNT, CDR2 FRNRAP. V dropped 0 bases and J dropped 0 bases, with 18 bases sitting between them. The CDR3 protein is CASGLVGSGSGLAKNIQYF. CDR3 bases: TGTGCTAGTGGTTTGGTAGGGTCCGGGAGTGGGCTAGCCAAAAACATTCAGTACTTC.

This clonotype was observed a handful of times. The rearrangement joins TRBV19 to TRBJ1-2; D gene uncertain. CDR1 LNHDA and CDR2 SQIVND come from the germline V gene (reference sequence). The CDR3 runs to 13 residues. The V end was cut by 7 bases, the J end by 2 bases, with 11 bases between. In nucleotides, the CDR3 is TGTGCCAGTACTGAGGGCGCAAACTATGGCTACACCTTC. Translated, it gives CASTEGANYGYTF.

V and J are TRBV2 and TRBJ1-2; the D gene is possibly TRBD1 (5 bases). CDR3 length equals 16 residues. The V gene lost 0 bases and the J gene lost 5 bases, with 16 bases spanning the gap. The germline CDR1 and CDR2 sequences are SNHLY and FYNNEI. CDR3 protein: CASSEAQGAAFYGYTF. CDR3 nucleotide sequence: TGTGCCAGCAGTGAAGCGCAGGGCGCGGCCTTTTATGGCTACACCTTC.

This clonotype was detected many times. The rearrangement uses TRBV12-5 and TRBJ2-5; the D call may be TRBD1 or TRBD2 (5 bases each). The CDR3 has 15 amino acids. Trimming stripped 1 base from V and 0 bases from J, with 9 bases between. CDR1 is LGHNT and CDR2 is FRNRAP in the germline V gene. The chain's CDR3 is CASGLGGAYQETQYF. CDR3 bases: TGTGCTAGTGGTTTGGGAGGGGCGTACCAAGAGACCCAGTACTTC.

This clonotype was observed many times. The chain recombines TRBV4-1 with TRBJ2-2; D not resolved. V was pared by 4 bases and J by 7 bases, with 7 bases between. The CDR3 is made up of 12 amino acids. The V gene's germline CDR1 is MGHRA and CDR2 YSYEKL. CDR3 nucleotide sequence: TGCGCCAGCAGCCCAGTCAACGGGGAGCTGTTTTTT. The encoded protein is CASSPVNGELFF.

This clonotype occurred a few times. The CDR3 region is CASSDRVRTDTQYF. The CDR3 DNA is TGTGCCAGCAGCGACAGGGTTCGCACAGATACGCAGTATTTT. This rearrangement joins TRBV9 to TRBJ2-3; maybe TRBD1 (6 bases). The V end was cut by 3 bases, the J end by 1 base, with 9 bases between. This CDR3 is 14 amino acids long. Germline CDR1 SGDLS, CDR2 YYNGEE.

Worth noting for this clonotype: A much larger clone lies a single base off, so this may be a read error. This sequence joins TRBV5-1 and TRBJ1-5; D is ambiguous. The germline V gene has CDR1 SGHRS and CDR2 YFSETQ. CDR3 length: 14 residues. The CDR3 DNA reads as TGCGCCAGCACCTTGGAGGGTCGAGATCAGCCCCAGCATTTT. Protein: CASTLEGRDQPQHF.

J is TRBJ1-1 and V is TRBV7-9, with 7 nucleotides matching TRBD1. The CDR3 totals 14 residues. Trimming at V came to 6 bases and at J to 4 bases, leaving 8 bases not matched to a gene. Germline lookup yields CDR1 SEHNR and CDR2 FQNEAQ (reference sequence). CDR3 region: CASSRQGSATEAFF. In DNA form, the CDR3 reads TGTGCCAGCAGTCGACAGGGTTCCGCCACTGAAGCTTTCTTT.

This clonotype occurred a few times. The rearrangement joins TRBV19 to TRBJ1-5, with TRBD1 as a possible D gene (6 bases). The V end was cut by 2 bases, the J end by 2 bases, with 22 bases between. CDR1 is LNHDA and CDR2 is SQIVND in the germline V gene (reference sequence). The CDR3 covers 19 residues. The CDR3 spells CASSILLLSGQGRNQPQHF. CDR3 DNA sequence: TGTGCCAGTAGTATACTCCTCTTGTCTGGGCAGGGGCGCAATCAGCCCCAGCATTTT.

This clonotype has ten or more counts. The V call is TRBV9, the J call TRBJ2-3, with 7 bases identical to TRBD2. This CDR3 region has 16 residues. V lost 0 bases and J lost 1; bases outside the gene matches: 5. Germline V gene sequence: CDR1 SGDLS, CDR2 YYNGEE. CDR3 amino acids: CASSVVTSWGTDTQYF. The CDR3 nucleotides are TGTGCCAGCAGCGTAGTGACTAGCTGGGGCACAGATACGCAGTATTTT. The whole variable domain, filled in from reference TRBV9 and TRBJ2-3, reads DSGVTQTPKHLITATGQRVTLRCSPRSGDLSVYWYQQSLDQGLQFLIQYYNGEERAKGNILERFSAQQFPDLHSELNLSSLELGDSALYFCASSVVTSWGTDTQYFGPGTRLTVL.

This clonotype was recorded at least ten times. The chain links TRBV5-1 to TRBJ1-6; TRBD1 is a possible D gene (5 bases). Germline values: CDR1 SGHRS, CDR2 YFSETQ. The CDR3 runs 14 residues. V dropped 1 base and J dropped 10 bases, with 12 bases sitting between them. The CDR3 region is CASSLQGFGSPLHF. CDR3 DNA sequence: TGCGCCAGCAGCTTGCAGGGTTTTGGCTCACCCCTCCACTTT.